Below, 30 T cell receptor beta chains from the same sample are listed, as sequenced in a study of OX40 agonist ivuxolimab in advanced cancers. The repertoire was sequenced with immunoSEQ multiplex PCR; TCRdb's copy has only in-frame clones and lacks some. The sample holds roughly 95,000 clones, more than 75% seen once. Source: CD4+ or CD8+ T cells sorted from blood, taken in a trial of the OX40 agonist ivuxolimab. The receptors were gathered from an adult with an advanced solid tumor such as melanoma, head and neck, liver or kidney cancer.

The V call is TRBV27, the J call TRBJ2-3; D unclear. V dropped 6 bases and J dropped 4 bases, with 14 bases sitting between them. The germline V gene encodes CDR1 MNHEY and CDR2 SMNVEV (reference sequence). The CDR3 has 14 residues. The CDR3 DNA sequence: TGTGCCAGCAGGTCTCTCTGGGCCGCAGATACGCAGTATTTT. This translates into CASRSLWAADTQYF.

The chain has TRBV6-1 and TRBJ1-2, with D unresolved. CDR3 length: 14 residues. The V gene lost 0 bases and the J gene lost 3 bases, with 8 bases spanning the gap. From germline, CDR1 is MNHNS and CDR2 SASEGT. The CDR3: CASSEATDYYGYTF. The DNA for the CDR3 is TGTGCCAGCAGTGAAGCGACTGATTACTATGGCTACACCTTC.

This chain uses TRBV11-2 with TRBJ2-1; D is perhaps TRBD1 or TRBD2 (5 bases each). CDR3 size: 12 residues. Trimming removed 1 base at V and 10 bases at J, with 8 bases between. Germline-derived CDR1 and CDR2 are SGHAT and FQNNGV. This CDR3 reads CASSLVGDEQFF. The CDR3 nucleotides read TGTGCCAGCAGCTTAGTGGGGGACGAGCAGTTCTTC.

Only one count was recorded for this clone. The sample carries other DNA sequences with the same CDR3. CDR3 protein: CASSASGRADNEQFF. The CDR3 region has the DNA TGTGCCAGCAGCGCCAGCGGGAGGGCCGACAATGAGCAGTTCTTC. V and J are TRBV9 and TRBJ2-1, with 10 bases lining up with TRBD2. Germline CDR1 reads SGDLS; CDR2 reads YYNGEE. Unmatched junction bases numbered 5, after V lost 3 bases and J lost 5 bases. This CDR3 has 15 residues. The full variable domain, with the rest looked up from reference TRBV9 and TRBJ2-1, is DSGVTQTPKHLITATGQRVTLRCSPRSGDLSVYWYQQSLDQGLQFLIQYYNGEERAKGNILERFSAQQFPDLHSELNLSSLELGDSALYFCASSASGRADNEQFFGPGTRLTVL.

V is TRBV11-2 and J is TRBJ1-1; a possible D gene is TRBD1 (6 bases). The CDR3 is made up of 13 amino acids. V lost 5 bases to trimming and J lost 3 bases, with 10 bases between them. Germline V gene sequence: CDR1 SGHAT, CDR2 FQNNGV. The CDR3 spells CASSAHRDTEAFF. The CDR3 region has the DNA TGTGCCAGCAGCGCCCACAGGGACACTGAAGCTTTCTTT.

The chain uses TRBV18 and TRBJ2-3; tentatively, D is TRBD2 (5 bases). Between the trimmed V and J ends, which lost 0 bases and 2 bases, there was a span of 9 bases. The CDR3 has 15 amino acids. CDR1 and CDR2 from the germline V gene are KGHSH and LQKENI. CDR3 residues: CASSPPPGLTDTQYF. In DNA form, the CDR3 reads TGTGCCAGCTCACCACCCCCAGGACTCACAGATACGCAGTATTTT.

CDR3 protein: CASSEAGGTGQYF. CDR3 coding DNA: TGTGCCAGCAGTGAGGCAGGTGGGACGGGGCAGTACTTC. This chain uses TRBV6-1 with TRBJ2-7; tentatively, D is TRBD1 or TRBD2 (5 bases each). The V and J ends lost 3 bases and 9 bases respectively, with 15 bases between them. The CDR3 totals 13 residues. CDR1 MNHNS and CDR2 SASEGT come from the germline V gene.

The CDR3 sequence is CASRMDSANTGELFF. The CDR3, as DNA: TGTGCCAGCAGAATGGACAGCGCGAACACCGGGGAGCTGTTTTTT. The chain is built from TRBV6-1 and TRBJ2-2; TRBD1 might be the D (6 bases). Germline lookup yields CDR1 MNHNS and CDR2 SASEGT. V was pared by 6 bases and J by 0 bases, with 11 bases between. The CDR3 is made up of 15 amino acids.

The chain is built from TRBV11-3 and TRBJ2-3; 8 nucleotides match TRBD1. This CDR3 comprises 15 residues. Germline V CDR1 and CDR2: SGHNT, YENEEA. The V segment lost 2 bases and the J segment 5 bases; nucleotides outside the gene matches: 6. The CDR3 is CASSLSRGLGDTQYF. In DNA, the CDR3 is TGTGCCAGCAGCTTAAGCAGGGGGCTGGGAGATACGCAGTATTTT. Full variable domain (remainder filled in from reference TRBV11-3 and TRBJ2-3): EAGVVQSPRYKIIEKKQPVAFWCNPISGHNTLYWYLQNLGQGPELLIRYENEEAVDDSQLPKDRFSAERLKGVDSTLKIQPAELGDSAVYLCASSLSRGLGDTQYFGPGTRLTVL.

This rearrangement joins TRBV6-6 to TRBJ2-7, with 7 bases fitting TRBD1. CDR1 is MNHNY and CDR2 is SVGAGI in the germline V gene (reference sequence). The CDR3 length is 15 residues. Trimming at V came to 7 bases and at J to 1 base, leaving 10 bases not matched to a gene. The CDR3 coding sequence is TGTGCCAGCACCGGACAGGAGGCCCCATCCTACGAGCAGTACTTC. It is translated as CASTGQEAPSYEQYF.

The chain links TRBV7-6 to TRBJ2-1, with D perhaps being TRBD1 or TRBD2 (5 bases each). Trimming stripped 5 bases from V and 0 bases from J, with 11 bases between. The length of the CDR3 is 15 residues. CDR1 is SGHVS and CDR2 is FNYEAQ in the germline V gene. This CDR3 reads CASSPEGSSYNEQFF. For the CDR3, the DNA is TGTGCCAGCAGCCCCGAGGGGAGCTCCTACAATGAGCAGTTCTTC.

Comments on this clone: This may be a read error: a much more frequent sequence differs by one nucleotide. CDR3 sequence: CASRTGKSQGYTF. Here the CDR3 DNA reads TGTGCCAGCAGGACAGGGAAATCCCAGGGCTACACCTTC. The chain employs TRBV2 and TRBJ1-2; 7 nucleotides line up with TRBD1. Germline loops: CDR1 SNHLY, CDR2 FYNNEI. The CDR3 sequence is 13 residues long. Trimming took 6 bases from V and 8 from J; bases not matched to a gene: 9.

The chain carries TRBV5-4 and TRBJ1-1, with 7 positions matching TRBD1. CDR3 size: 15 residues. V lost 0 bases to trimming and J lost 1 base; unmatched junction nucleotides: 3. Per the germline V gene, CDR1 is SGHNT and CDR2 is YYREEE (reference sequence). Here the CDR3 reads CASSLEAGGNTEAFF. The CDR3 DNA follows: TGTGCCAGCAGCTTGGAGGCAGGGGGGAACACTGAAGCTTTCTTT.

The chain uses TRBV5-6 and TRBJ2-1; no definite D call. This CDR3 has 15 amino acids. Per the germline V gene, CDR1 is SGHDT and CDR2 is YYEEEE. V was pared by 2 bases and J by 0 bases, with 9 bases between. CDR3 sequence (DNA): TGTGCCAGCAGCTTTGACCAGCGCTCCTACAATGAGCAGTTCTTC. Its protein is CASSFDQRSYNEQFF.

This clone was found a few times. V gene TRBV5-1 combines with J gene TRBJ1-2, with 9 bases matching TRBD1. This CDR3 has 14 residues. V gave up 0 bases and J gave up 8 bases; unmatched junction bases: 5. Germline assignment: CDR1 SGHRS and CDR2 YFSETQ. CDR3 sequence: CASSLEGQGGGYTF. The DNA of the CDR3 is TGCGCCAGCAGCTTGGAGGGACAGGGAGGCGGCTACACCTTC.

The V call is TRBV2, the J call TRBJ2-5; TRBD2 matches at 8 bases. CDR3 length equals 15 residues. V was clipped by 3 bases and J by 5 bases; unmatched bases: 8. From germline, CDR1 is SNHLY and CDR2 FYNNEI. The CDR3 DNA reads as TGTGCCAGCAGTGAGAGGTCTAGCGGGTATGAGACCCAGTACTTC. Translating it yields CASSERSSGYETQYF.

The chain uses TRBV5-4 and TRBJ1-2; no clear D. CDR3 length: 13 residues. Trimming pared 0 bases from V and 4 bases from J, leaving 7 bases between. CDR1 SGHNT and CDR2 YYREEE come from the germline V gene (reference sequence). The CDR3: CASSLDPGYGYTF. The CDR3 coding sequence is TGTGCCAGCAGCTTGGATCCCGGCTATGGCTACACCTTC.

The chain combines TRBV28 with TRBJ2-7; 8 positions agree with TRBD1. V dropped 5 bases and J dropped 2; count of bases not matched to a gene: 8. The CDR3 runs 15 residues. Germline V gene data show CDR1 as MDHEN and CDR2 as SYDVKM. The CDR3 reads CASSPPTGVPYEQYF. CDR3 DNA sequence: TGTGCCAGCAGTCCCCCGACAGGGGTGCCCTACGAGCAGTACTTC.

J is TRBJ1-2 and V is TRBV14; TRBD1 aligns across 7 bases. The CDR3 extends over 16 amino acids. J lost 2 bases, V lost 2 bases, and 8 bases had no gene match. Germline CDR1 is SGHDN and CDR2 is FVKESK. This chain's CDR3 is CASSQHPGQLNYGYTF. The CDR3 region has the DNA TGTGCCAGCAGCCAACACCCGGGACAGCTAAACTATGGCTACACCTTC.

The rearrangement uses TRBV6-1 and TRBJ2-2; no reliable D call. V was clipped by 5 bases and J by 0 bases, with 4 bases between them. The CDR3 spans 13 residues. The germline V gene encodes CDR1 MNHNS and CDR2 SASEGT. CDR3 sequence reads: CASSPTNTGELFF. In DNA, the CDR3 is TGTGCCAGCAGTCCCACGAACACCGGGGAGCTGTTTTTT.

This clone was detected only a few times. V usage is TRBV20-1 and J usage is TRBJ2-1; weak D call: TRBD1 (5 bases). The CDR3 extends over 11 amino acids. Germline V gives CDR1 DFQATT, CDR2 SNEGSKA (reference sequence). V was shortened by 4 bases and J by 10 bases, with 11 bases between the two germline ends. The DNA of the CDR3 is TGCAGTGCTAAGGGGTTTAGGGAGCAGTTCTTC. Protein product: CSAKGFREQFF.

The chain has TRBV28 and TRBJ1-5; D not certain. The length of the CDR3 is 12 residues. Germline assignment: CDR1 MDHEN and CDR2 SYDVKM. Between the trimmed V and J ends, which lost 5 bases and 9 bases, there was a span of 11 bases. Here the CDR3 DNA reads TGTGCCAGCAGTGCCCTTAAGTTGCCCCAGCATTTT. Translation gives CASSALKLPQHF. Full variable domain (remainder filled in from reference TRBV28 and TRBJ1-5): DVKVTQSSRYLVKRTGEKVFLECVQDMDHENMFWYRQDPGLGLRLIYFSYDVKMKEKGDIPEGYSVSREKKERFSLILESASTNQTSMYLCASSALKLPQHFGDGTRLSIL.

This clone was counted a single time. The gene calls are TRBV28 and TRBJ2-7; 13 bases agree with TRBD2. The V and J ends lost 6 bases and 0 bases, in that order; junction bases with no gene match: 11. This CDR3 spans 18 amino acids. Germline CDR1 and CDR2: MDHEN and SYDVKM. Here the CDR3 DNA reads TGTGCCAGCAGCCTGACTAGCGGGAGGATCAGGAGCTCCTACGAGCAGTACTTC. It specifies CASSLTSGRIRSSYEQYF.

The chain carries TRBV1 and TRBJ2-1. TRBV1 is a pseudogene locus. The CDR3 runs 17 residues. The CDR3 reads CTSSQEFALYNYNEQFF. DNA for the CDR3: TGCACCAGCAGCCAAGAATTTGCCCTTTATAACTACAATGAGCAGTTCTTC.

V gene TRBV30 combines with J gene TRBJ1-3; possibly TRBD1 for D (6 bases). Between the trimmed V and J ends, which lost 4 bases and 0 bases, there was a span of 13 bases. CDR3 length: 15 amino acids. Germline loops: CDR1 GTSNPN, CDR2 SVGIG (reference sequence). The CDR3 DNA reads TGTGCCTGGACTAAGGGACATCGCTCTGGAAACACCATATATTTT. It encodes CAWTKGHRSGNTIYF.

The chain recombines TRBV7-9 with TRBJ1-3; the D is unclear. The V end lost 6 bases, the J end lost 3 bases, and 15 bases lay between the germline ends. CDR3 length: 15 residues. Germline V gene sequence: CDR1 SEHNR, CDR2 FQNEAQ (reference sequence). The CDR3 spells CASRQDGVFGNTIYF. The CDR3 region has the DNA TGTGCCAGCAGACAAGATGGGGTTTTTGGAAACACCATATATTTT.

The chain employs TRBV6-5 and TRBJ2-1, with TRBD2 identical over 12 bases. Germline V gene lookup returns CDR1 MNHEY and CDR2 SVGAGI. The CDR3 length is 15 residues. The junction had 5 bases not matched to a gene; V was cut back by 5 bases and J by 6 bases. The CDR3 DNA reads as TGTGCCAGCAGTGGTACTAGCGGGAGGTCCAATGAGCAGTTCTTC. As protein: CASSGTSGRSNEQFF.

This chain links TRBV27 with TRBJ2-7, with 8 bases fitting TRBD1. The CDR3 extends over 16 amino acids. The V gene end was trimmed by 6 bases and the J gene end by 3 bases; junction bases not matched to a gene: 13. The V gene's germline CDR1 is MNHEY and CDR2 SMNVEV (reference sequence). DNA for the CDR3: TGTGCCAGCAGAAAGCTCCGCGGACAGGGTGACTACGAGCAGTACTTC. This sequence encodes CASRKLRGQGDYEQYF.

This clone was seen once. The gene calls are TRBV5-1 and TRBJ2-5; TRBD1 might be the D (6 bases). V was clipped by 4 bases and J by 5 bases, with 15 bases between them. Germline V gene sequence: CDR1 SGHRS, CDR2 YFSETQ. This CDR3 is built from 14 residues. The CDR3 nucleotides are TGCGCCAGCAGCACCCGGGACACGGGGGAGACCCAGTACTTC. Translating gives CASSTRDTGETQYF.

The CDR3 region has the DNA TGTGCCAGCAGTGAGAGAATTGGGACGCAAGGCTCGCCCCAGCATTTT. As protein: CASSERIGTQGSPQHF. The chain employs TRBV6-1 and TRBJ1-5, with a possible D match to TRBD1 (5 bases). Germline V CDR1 and CDR2: MNHNS, SASEGT. V gave up 3 bases and J gave up 9 bases, with 21 bases separating them. The CDR3 spans 16 residues.